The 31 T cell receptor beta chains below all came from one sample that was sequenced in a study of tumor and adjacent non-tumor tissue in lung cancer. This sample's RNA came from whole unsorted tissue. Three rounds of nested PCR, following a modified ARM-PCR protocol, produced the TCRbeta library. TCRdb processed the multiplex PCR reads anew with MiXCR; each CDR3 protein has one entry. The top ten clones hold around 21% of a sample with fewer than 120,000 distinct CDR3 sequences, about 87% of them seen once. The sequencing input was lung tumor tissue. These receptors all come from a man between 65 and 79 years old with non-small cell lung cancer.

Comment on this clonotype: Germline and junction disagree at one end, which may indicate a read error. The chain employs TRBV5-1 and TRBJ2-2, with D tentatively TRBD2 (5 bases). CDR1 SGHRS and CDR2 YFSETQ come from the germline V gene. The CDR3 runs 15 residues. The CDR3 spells CASSSIARNIGELFF. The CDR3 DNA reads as TGCGCCAGCAGCTCTATAGCGAGAAACATCGGGGAGCTGTTTTTT. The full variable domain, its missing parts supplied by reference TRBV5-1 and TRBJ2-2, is KAGVTQTPRYLIKTRGQQVTLSCSPISGHRSVSWYQQTPGQGLQFLFEYFSETQRNKGNFPGRFSGRQFSNSRSEMNVSTLELGDSALYLCASSSIARNIGELFFGEGSRLTVL.

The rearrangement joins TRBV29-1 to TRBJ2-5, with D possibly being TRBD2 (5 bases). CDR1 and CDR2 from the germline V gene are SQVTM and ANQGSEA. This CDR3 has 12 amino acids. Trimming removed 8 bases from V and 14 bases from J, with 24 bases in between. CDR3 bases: TGCAGCCTACAAGGACTCCCGGCTTATAGTTACTTC. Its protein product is CSLQGLPAYSYF.

The CDR3, as DNA: TGTGCCAGCACCCATACAGGGGGCAATTCACCCCTCCACTTT. This encodes CASTHTGGNSPLHF. This chain connects TRBV14 to TRBJ1-6; 9 positions match TRBD1. CDR1 and CDR2 (germline): SGHDN, FVKESK. The CDR3 spans 14 residues. Trimming cost V 7 bases and J 7 bases; bases outside gene matches: 5.

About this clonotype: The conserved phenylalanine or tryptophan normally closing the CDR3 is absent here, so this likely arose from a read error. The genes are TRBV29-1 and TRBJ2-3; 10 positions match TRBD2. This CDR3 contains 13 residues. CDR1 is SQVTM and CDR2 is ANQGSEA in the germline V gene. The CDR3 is CTVDRLAGVTQYC. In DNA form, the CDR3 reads TGCACCGTTGATCGTCTAGCGGGAGTGACGCAGTATTGT.

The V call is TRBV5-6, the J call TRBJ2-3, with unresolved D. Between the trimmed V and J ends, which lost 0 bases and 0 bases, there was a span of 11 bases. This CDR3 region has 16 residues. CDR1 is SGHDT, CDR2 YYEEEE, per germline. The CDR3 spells CASSLVILASTDTQYF. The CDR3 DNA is TGTGCCAGCAGCTTGGTCATCCTGGCGAGCACAGATACGCAGTATTTT.

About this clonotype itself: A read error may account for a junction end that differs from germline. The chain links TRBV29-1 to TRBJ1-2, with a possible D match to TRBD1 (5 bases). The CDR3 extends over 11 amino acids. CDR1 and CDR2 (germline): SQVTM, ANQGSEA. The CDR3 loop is CSMTANYGYTF. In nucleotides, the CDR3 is TGCAGCATGACAGCTAACTATGGCTACACTTTC.

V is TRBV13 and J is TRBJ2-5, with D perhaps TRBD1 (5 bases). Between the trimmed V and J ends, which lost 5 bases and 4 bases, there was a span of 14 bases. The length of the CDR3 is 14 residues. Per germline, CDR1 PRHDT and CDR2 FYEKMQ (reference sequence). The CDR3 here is CASSQGKTRETQYF. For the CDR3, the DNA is TGTGCCAGCAGCCAGGGAAAAACCCGAGAGACCCAGTACTTC.

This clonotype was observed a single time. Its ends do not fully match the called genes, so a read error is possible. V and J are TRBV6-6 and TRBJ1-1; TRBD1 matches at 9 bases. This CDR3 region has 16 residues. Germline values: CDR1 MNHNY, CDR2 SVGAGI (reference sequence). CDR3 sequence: CASSYSPGQGDTEVFF. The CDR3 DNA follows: TGTGCTAGCAGTTACTCGCCGGGACAGGGAGACACTGAAGTTTTCTTT.

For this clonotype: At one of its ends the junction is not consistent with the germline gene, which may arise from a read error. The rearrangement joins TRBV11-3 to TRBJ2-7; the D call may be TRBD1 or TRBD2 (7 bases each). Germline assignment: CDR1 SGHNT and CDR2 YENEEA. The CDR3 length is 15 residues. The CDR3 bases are TGTGCCAAGAGCTTAGTGACAGGGACTACCTACGAGCGGTACTTC. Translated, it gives CAKSLVTGTTYERYF.

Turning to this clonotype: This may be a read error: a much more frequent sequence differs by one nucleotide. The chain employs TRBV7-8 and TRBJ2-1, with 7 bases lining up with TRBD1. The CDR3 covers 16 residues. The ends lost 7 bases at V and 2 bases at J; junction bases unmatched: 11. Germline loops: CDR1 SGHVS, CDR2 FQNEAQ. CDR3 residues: CASNFPDRVTYNEQFF. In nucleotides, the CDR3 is TGTGCCAGCAACTTCCCCGACAGGGTCACCTACAATGAGCAGTTCTTC.

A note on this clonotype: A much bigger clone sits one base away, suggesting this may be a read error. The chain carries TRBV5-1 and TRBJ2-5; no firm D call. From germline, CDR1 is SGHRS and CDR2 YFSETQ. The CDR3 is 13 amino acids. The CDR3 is CASNLAQQETQYF. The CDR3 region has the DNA TGCGCCAGCAACTTGGCGCAACAAGAGACCCAGTACTTC.

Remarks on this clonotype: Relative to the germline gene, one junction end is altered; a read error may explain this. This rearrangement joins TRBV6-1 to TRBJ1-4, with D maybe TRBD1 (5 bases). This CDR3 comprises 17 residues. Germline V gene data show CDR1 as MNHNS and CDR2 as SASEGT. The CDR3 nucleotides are TGTGTCAGCAGTGAAGTTGGTTCGGCAGGGCGCGGTGAAAAACTGTTTTTT. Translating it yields CVSSEVGSAGRGEKLFF.

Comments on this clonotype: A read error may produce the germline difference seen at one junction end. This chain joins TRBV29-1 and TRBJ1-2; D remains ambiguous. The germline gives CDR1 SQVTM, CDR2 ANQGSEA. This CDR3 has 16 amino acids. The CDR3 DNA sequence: TGCATCGTTGTCCCCTATCAATCCTCGAGAGAAGATGACTACACATTC. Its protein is CIVVPYQSSREDDYTF.

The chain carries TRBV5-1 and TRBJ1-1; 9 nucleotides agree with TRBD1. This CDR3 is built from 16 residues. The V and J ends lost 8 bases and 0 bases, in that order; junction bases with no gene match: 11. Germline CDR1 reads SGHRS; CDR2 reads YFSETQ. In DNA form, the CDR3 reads TGCGCCAGTCGTCAGGCGACAGGGGGGATGAACACTGAAGCTTTCTTT. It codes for CASRQATGGMNTEAFF.

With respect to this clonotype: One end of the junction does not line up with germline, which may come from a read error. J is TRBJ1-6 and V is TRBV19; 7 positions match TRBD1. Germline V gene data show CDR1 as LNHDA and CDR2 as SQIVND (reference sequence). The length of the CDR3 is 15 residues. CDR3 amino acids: CACRRDRADNSPLHF. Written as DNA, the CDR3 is TGTGCCTGTAGAAGAGACAGGGCGGATAATTCACCCCTCCACTTT.

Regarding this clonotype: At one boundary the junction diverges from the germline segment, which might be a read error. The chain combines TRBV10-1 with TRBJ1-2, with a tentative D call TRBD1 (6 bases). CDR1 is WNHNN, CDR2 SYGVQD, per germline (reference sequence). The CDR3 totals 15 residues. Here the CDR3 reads CARSESTGQPYSYSF. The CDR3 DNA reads TGCGCCAGGAGTGAGTCGACAGGCCAACCCTATAGCTACAGCTTC.

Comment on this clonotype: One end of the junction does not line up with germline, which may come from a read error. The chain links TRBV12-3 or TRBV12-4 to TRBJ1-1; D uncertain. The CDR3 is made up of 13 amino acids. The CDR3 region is CTSSFRDTRKAFF. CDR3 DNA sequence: TGTACCAGCAGTTTTCGGGATACACGGAAAGCTTTCTTT.

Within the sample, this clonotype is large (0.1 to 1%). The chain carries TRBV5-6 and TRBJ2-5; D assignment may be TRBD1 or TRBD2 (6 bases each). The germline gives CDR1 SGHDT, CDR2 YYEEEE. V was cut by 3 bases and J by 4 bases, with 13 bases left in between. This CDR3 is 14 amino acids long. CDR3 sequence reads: CASSWDFRGETQYF. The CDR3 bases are TGTGCCAGCAGCTGGGACTTCAGGGGAGAGACCCAGTACTTC.

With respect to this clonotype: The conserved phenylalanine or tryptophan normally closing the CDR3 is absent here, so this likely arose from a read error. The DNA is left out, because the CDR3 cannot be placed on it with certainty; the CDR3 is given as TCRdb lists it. The CDR3 sequence: CASSYSTGLNSGEKYL. The chain is built from TRBV6-5 and TRBJ2-7; TRBD2 is the table's D call, not checked against the DNA. Germline V gene sequence: CDR1 MNHEY, CDR2 SVGAGI. The CDR3 length is 16 residues, termini included.

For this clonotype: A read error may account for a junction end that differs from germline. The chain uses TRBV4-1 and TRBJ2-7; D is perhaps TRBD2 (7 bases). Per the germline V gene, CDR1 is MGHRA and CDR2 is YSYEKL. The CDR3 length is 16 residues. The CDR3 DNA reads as TGCGCCAGCAACCGGACACTAGCGAGAGAGGGGGACGAGCACTACTTC. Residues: CASNRTLAREGDEHYF.

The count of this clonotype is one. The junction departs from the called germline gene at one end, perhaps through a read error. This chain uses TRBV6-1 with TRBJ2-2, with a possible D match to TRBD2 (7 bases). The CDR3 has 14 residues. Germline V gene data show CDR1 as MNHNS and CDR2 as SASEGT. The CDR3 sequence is CASWSAGASGALFF. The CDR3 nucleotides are TGTGCCAGCTGGAGCGCGGGGGCCTCCGGGGCGCTGTTTTTT.

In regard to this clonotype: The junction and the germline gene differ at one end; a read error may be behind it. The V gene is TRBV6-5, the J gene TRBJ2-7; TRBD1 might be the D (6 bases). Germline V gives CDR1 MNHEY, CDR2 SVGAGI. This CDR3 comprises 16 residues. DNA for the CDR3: TGTGTCAGCAGACACACTGGGAGACAGGTACCCTACAAGCATTACTTC. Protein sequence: CVSRHTGRQVPYKHYF.

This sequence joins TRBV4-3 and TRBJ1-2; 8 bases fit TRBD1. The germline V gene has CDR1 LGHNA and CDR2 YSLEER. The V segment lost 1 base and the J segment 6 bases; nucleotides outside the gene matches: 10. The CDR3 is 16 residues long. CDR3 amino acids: CASSQGSGQVVDGYTF. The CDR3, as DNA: TGCGCCAGCAGCCAAGGGTCGGGACAGGTCGTGGATGGCTACACCTTC.

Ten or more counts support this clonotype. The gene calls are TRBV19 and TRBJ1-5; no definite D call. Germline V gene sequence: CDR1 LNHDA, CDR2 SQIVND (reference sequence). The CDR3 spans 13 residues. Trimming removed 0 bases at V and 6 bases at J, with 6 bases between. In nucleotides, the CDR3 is TGTGCCAGTAGTATAGATCCGGGTCAGCCCCAGCATTTT. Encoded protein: CASSIDPGQPQHF.

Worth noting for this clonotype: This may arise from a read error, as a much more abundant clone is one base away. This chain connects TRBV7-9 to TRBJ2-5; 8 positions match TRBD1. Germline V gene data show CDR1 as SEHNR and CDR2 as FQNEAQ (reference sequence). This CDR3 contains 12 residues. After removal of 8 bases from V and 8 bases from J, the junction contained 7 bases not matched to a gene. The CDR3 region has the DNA TGTGCCAGCTGCGCGACAGGGGATACCCAGTACTTC. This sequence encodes CASCATGDTQYF.

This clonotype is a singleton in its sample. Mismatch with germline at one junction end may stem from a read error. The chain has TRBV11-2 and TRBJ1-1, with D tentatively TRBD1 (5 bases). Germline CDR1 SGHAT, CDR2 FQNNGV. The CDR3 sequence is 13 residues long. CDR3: CASKLGTSDKPFF. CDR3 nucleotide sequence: TGCGCCAGCAAATTAGGGACCTCCGATAAACCTTTCTTT.

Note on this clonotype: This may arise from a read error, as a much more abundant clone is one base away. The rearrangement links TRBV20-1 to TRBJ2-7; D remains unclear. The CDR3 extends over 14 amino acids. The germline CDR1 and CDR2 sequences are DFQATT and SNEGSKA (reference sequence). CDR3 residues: CSARRRLGSYEHYF. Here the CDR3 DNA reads TGCAGTGCGAGACGGAGATTGGGCTCCTACGAGCACTACTTC.

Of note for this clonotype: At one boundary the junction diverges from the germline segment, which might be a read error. CDR3 in amino acids: CRVFGQGTKAEAFF. DNA of the CDR3: TGCCGCGTCTTCGGACAGGGAACTAAAGCCGAAGCTTTCTTT. The gene calls are TRBV29-1 and TRBJ1-1, with 8 bases fitting TRBD1. Germline CDR1 reads SQVTM; CDR2 reads ANQGSEA. The CDR3 is made up of 14 amino acids.

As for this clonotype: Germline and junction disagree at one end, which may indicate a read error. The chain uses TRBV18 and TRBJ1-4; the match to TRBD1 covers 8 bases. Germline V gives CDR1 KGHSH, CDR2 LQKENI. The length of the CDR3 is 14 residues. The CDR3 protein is CVSSPPETGEKLFF. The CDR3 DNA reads TGTGTCAGCTCACCTCCGGAGACAGGGGAGAAACTGTTTTTT.

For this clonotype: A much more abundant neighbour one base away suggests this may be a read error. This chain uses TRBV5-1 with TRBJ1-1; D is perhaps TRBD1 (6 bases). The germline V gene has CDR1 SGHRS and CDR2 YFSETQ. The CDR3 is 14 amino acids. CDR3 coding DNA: TGCGCCAGCAGCTTGATAGGGAGGGACACTGAAGGTTTCTTT. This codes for CASSLIGRDTEGFF.

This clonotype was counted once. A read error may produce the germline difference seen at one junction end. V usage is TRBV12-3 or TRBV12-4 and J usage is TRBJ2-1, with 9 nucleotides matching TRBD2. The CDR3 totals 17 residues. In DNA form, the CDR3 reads TGTGTCAGCAGTGTGGGTAGCGGGGGTCGCCTCTACAATGAGCAGTTCTTC. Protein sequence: CVSSVGSGGRLYNEQFF.